This T cell receptor (beta chain) was retrieved from a study of cytomegalovirus exposure and HLA in healthy donors. The V gene's germline CDR1 is ENHRY and CDR2 SYGVKD. This CDR3 has 12 residues. With 11 bases removed from V and 0 bases from J, the gap between germline ends came to 11 bases. Profiled with immunoSEQ multiplex PCR; TCRdb holds only in-frame clones, not every one. Of 150,000 to 200,000 clones in the sample, roughly nine tenths are singletons; the top ten hold roughly 5.7%. The donors were members of the validation cohort comprising about 120 subjects, separate from the roughly 680-subject first cohort. Study-wide results and limits: Reports showed the classifier diagnosing cytomegalovirus status with high specificity and sensitivity. Many donors shared some public TCRs, even though most TCR sequences were rare.

Regarding this clone: Its cognate antigen is unknown.

The receptor comes from a woman between 25 and 40 years old in good health and CMV-seronegative. Sequencing used PBMCs. The chain carries TRBV10-3 and TRBJ2-7, with D tentatively TRBD2 (6 bases). CDR3 region: CAPRGSSYEQYF. CDR3 sequence (DNA): TGTGCCCCCCGGGGGAGCTCCTACGAGCAGTACTTC.